This is a list of T cell receptor beta chains from one sample in a study of T-cell reconstitution after alpha-beta-depleted transplantation in children. MiXCR was run by TCRdb on the PCR reads, yielding one entry per CDR3 protein. The repertoire holds roughly 670,000 distinct CDR3 sequences, with roughly 14% as singletons. The sample consisted of PBMCs, taken before TCRalphabeta/CD19-depleted stem cell transplant. The receptors were sampled from a girl under 10 years old with congenital amegakaryocytic thrombocytopenia, due to receive a stem cell transplant. CDR3s include the opening cysteine and the closing phenylalanine or tryptophan. D genes are given only for firm matches. Clone sizes are given selectively: once, few, many, or a class where the clone is expanded.

d_call	v_call	j_call	clone_size	cdr3_length	cdr3_nt	cdr3_aa
-	TRBV28	TRBJ1-5	many	15	TGTGCCAGCAGTTCCTCACGACAAAAGAATCAGCCCCAGCATTTT	CASSSSRQKNQPQHF
-	TRBV4-2	TRBJ1-5	few	14	TGTGCCAGCAGCCAAGAACCGAACAATCAGCCCCAGCATTTT	CASSQEPNNQPQHF
-	TRBV7-6	TRBJ2-2	few	15	TGTGCCAGCAGCGGGAACCGACGGGCCCCCGGGGAGCTGTTTTTT	CASSGNRRAPGELFF
TRBD2	TRBV20-1	TRBJ2-2	-	17	TGCAGTGCTAGAGATCGGACTAGCGGGCCCCGCACCGGGGAGCTGTTTTTT	CSARDRTSGPRTGELFF
-	TRBV5-1	TRBJ1-1	many	14	TGCGCCAGCAGCCTCGACGGGCCAAGGGCTGAAGCTTTCTTT	CASSLDGPRAEAFF
-	TRBV21-1	TRBJ2-4	-	16	TGTGCCAGCAGCAAATTAGGCGCGAAAGAAGCATGCATTCAGTACTTC	CASSKLGAKEACIQYF
TRBD2	TRBV5-1	TRBJ2-1	few	15	TGCGCCAGCAGCCCAGGACTAGCGGGAGTGGATGAGCAGTTCTTC	CASSPGLAGVDEQFF
TRBD1	TRBV5-5	TRBJ2-5	-	16	TGTGCCAGCAGCTTCCCCCGGACAGGCCTCCAAGAGACCCAGTACTTC	CASSFPRTGLQETQYF
TRBD2	TRBV20-1	TRBJ2-7	-	15	TGTAGTGCCGGGGAATCGGGAGGTTATTCCTACGAGCAGTACTTC	CSAGESGGYSYEQYF
-	TRBV5-8	TRBJ1-2	many	13	TGTGCCAGCAGCTTGGCCCCGAAGAATGGCTACACCTTC	CASSLAPKNGYTF
-	TRBV20-1	TRBJ1-5	many	12	TGCAGTGCTAGAGATCGTGTTCAGCCCCAGCATTTT	CSARDRVQPQHF
TRBD1	TRBV5-1	TRBJ2-2	many	17	TGCGCCAGCAGCTTGGGCGACAGGGGGCGCGAAGTCGGGGAGCTGTTTTTT	CASSLGDRGREVGELFF
-	TRBV6-5	TRBJ1-4	few	15	TGTGCCAGCAGTTACTCCGTGGGTAATAATGAAAAACTGTTTTTT	CASSYSVGNNEKLFF
-	TRBV6-5	TRBJ2-1	many	18	TGTGCCAGCAGTTACTCGAAGTTTTTAGGAGTTTCTTACAATGAGCAGTTCTTC	CASSYSKFLGVSYNEQFF
-	TRBV7-6	TRBJ2-7	-	12	TGTGCCAGCAGCTTAAGTCTTAACGAGCAGTACTTC	CASSLSLNEQYF
-	TRBV20-1	TRBJ1-5	many	12	TGCAGTGCTAGGGTGCTCAATCAGCCCCAGCATTTT	CSARVLNQPQHF
-	TRBV20-1	TRBJ2-3	many	13	TGCAGTGCTGTAGCGGAAAGCACAGATACGCAGTATTTT	CSAVAESTDTQYF
TRBD2	TRBV20-1	TRBJ2-2	few	16	TGCAGTGCTAGAGAACTAGCGGGCGGACGCTCCGGGGAGCTGTTTTTT	CSARELAGGRSGELFF
TRBD2	TRBV12-3/TRBV12-4	TRBJ2-7	-	14	TGTGCCAGCAGTTTTGGGACTAAAGGCTACGAGCAGTACTTC	CASSFGTKGYEQYF
-	TRBV18	TRBJ2-5	-	14	TGTGCCAGCTCACCACCAGACAGAGACGAGACCCAGTACTTC	CASSPPDRDETQYF
TRBD2	TRBV7-2	TRBJ2-7	-	15	TGTGCCAGCAGCTTAGTTGGGGGGAGGGGCGACGAGCAGTACTTC	CASSLVGGRGDEQYF
-	TRBV20-1	TRBJ2-1	many	14	TGCAGTGCTAGAGACTCCCTATCGGTCGGTGAGCAGTTCTTC	CSARDSLSVGEQFF
-	TRBV5-1	TRBJ1-2	-	15	TGCGCCAGCAGCTTGGTGCAGCAAGGTTCCTATGGCTACACCTTC	CASSLVQQGSYGYTF
-	TRBV6-2/TRBV6-3	TRBJ2-7	many	14	TGTGCCAGCAGTCAAATAGGACGGTCCTACGAGCAGTACTTC	CASSQIGRSYEQYF
-	TRBV12-3/TRBV12-4	TRBJ2-5	many	15	TGTGCCAGCAGTTTAGGGCAGGGACGCCAAGAGACCCAGTACTTC	CASSLGQGRQETQYF
-	TRBV20-1	TRBJ2-7	many	12	TGCAGTGCTAGAGGCAATACCTACGAGCAGTACTTC	CSARGNTYEQYF
-	TRBV20-1	TRBJ2-7	many	13	TGCACCGACCCAGACTCTCGTGGGGGCGAGCAGTACTTC	CTDPDSRGGEQYF
TRBD2	TRBV5-1	TRBJ2-1	many	16	TGCGCCAGCAGCTTGGACGGGACTAGCGGGAGAAACGAGCAGTTCTTC	CASSLDGTSGRNEQFF
TRBD2	TRBV20-1	TRBJ2-1	few	14	TGCAGTGCAACGATTAGCGGGAGTACGGATGAGCAGTTCTTC	CSATISGSTDEQFF
TRBD2	TRBV12-5	TRBJ2-5	many	22	TGTGCTAGTGGTTTGTACCTGCCCGGGGGACTAGGAACTGATATCCCCCAAGAGACCCAGTACTTC	CASGLYLPGGLGTDIPQETQYF
-	TRBV12-3/TRBV12-4	TRBJ2-7	-	14	TGTGCCAGCAGTTTCACGGGACTGCCGGTCGAGCAGTACTTC	CASSFTGLPVEQYF
-	TRBV4-1	TRBJ2-3	-	17	TGCGCCAGCAGCCAAGGGCAAGCAGGTCCGAGGACAGATACGCAGTATTTT	CASSQGQAGPRTDTQYF
-	TRBV20-1	TRBJ2-5	few	16	TGCAGTGCTAGAGATAGTTTGGGATTAGCGGAAGAGACCCAGTACTTC	CSARDSLGLAEETQYF
TRBD2	TRBV10-3	TRBJ2-3	many	16	TGTGCCATCAGTGCCGTTTCTAGCGGGAGCGGAGATACGCAGTATTTT	CAISAVSSGSGDTQYF
TRBD2	TRBV28	TRBJ2-7	-	14	TGTGCCAGCTATCAGAGCGGGAGTGTCGACGAGCAGTACTTC	CASYQSGSVDEQYF
-	TRBV27	TRBJ2-2	few	14	TGTGCCAGCAGCTGGGGGCAGAACACCGGGGAGCTGTTTTTT	CASSWGQNTGELFF